These T cell receptor beta chains were read from a single sample in a study of cytomegalovirus exposure and HLA in healthy donors. Using immunoSEQ multiplex PCR, the repertoire was profiled, and TCRdb retains in-frame clones only, with some absent. The sample yields about 150,000 clones, roughly 80% seen once. Sequencing was performed on PBMCs. The receptors stem from a man in his late teens or twenties in good health and CMV-seropositive. CDR3s include the opening cysteine and the closing phenylalanine or tryptophan. Fields, in order: V gene, D gene, clone size, J gene, CDR3 protein, CDR3 DNA. A D gene is named only where the DNA matches it firmly. Size tells how often a clone was seen (once, few, many) or the class of an expanded clone, and some rows leave it out.

V gene: TRBV5-4; D gene: -; clone size: -; J gene: TRBJ1-4; CDR3 protein: CASSLGLFEKLFF; CDR3 DNA: TGTGCCAGCAGCTTGGGTCTTTTTGAAAAACTGTTTTTT
V gene: TRBV30; D gene: TRBD1; clone size: -; J gene: TRBJ2-3; CDR3 protein: CAWSDRGTDTQYF; CDR3 DNA: TGTGCCTGGAGTGACAGGGGGACAGATACGCAGTATTTT
V gene: TRBV27; D gene: -; clone size: -; J gene: TRBJ2-1; CDR3 protein: CASSPGQYNEQFF; CDR3 DNA: TGTGCCAGCAGTCCCGGACAGTACAATGAGCAGTTCTTC
V gene: TRBV6-1; D gene: TRBD1; clone size: few; J gene: TRBJ2-7; CDR3 protein: CASSEPGQGLYEQYF; CDR3 DNA: TGTGCCAGCAGTGAACCGGGACAGGGTCTCTACGAGCAGTACTTC
V gene: TRBV19; D gene: TRBD1; clone size: -; J gene: TRBJ1-5; CDR3 protein: CASSIAATGVSNQPQHF; CDR3 DNA: TGTGCCAGTAGTATAGCTGCGACAGGGGTTAGCAATCAGCCCCAGCATTTT
V gene: TRBV30; D gene: -; clone size: -; J gene: TRBJ2-7; CDR3 protein: CAWSDTGQGAYEQYF; CDR3 DNA: TGTGCCTGGAGTGATACGGGACAAGGGGCCTACGAGCAGTACTTC
V gene: TRBV5-8; D gene: TRBD2; clone size: few; J gene: TRBJ2-1; CDR3 protein: CASSFVRLTSGSYNEQFF; CDR3 DNA: TGTGCCAGCAGCTTTGTGCGTCTAACTAGCGGATCCTACAATGAGCAGTTCTTC
V gene: TRBV6-1; D gene: TRBD1; clone size: -; J gene: TRBJ2-5; CDR3 protein: CASLGGAGETQYF; CDR3 DNA: TGTGCCAGCCTAGGGGGCGCGGGAGAGACCCAGTACTTC
V gene: TRBV28; D gene: TRBD1; clone size: -; J gene: TRBJ1-3; CDR3 protein: CASSLRGQGAFGNTIYF; CDR3 DNA: TGTGCCAGCAGTTTACGGGGACAGGGGGCATTTGGAAACACCATATATTTT
V gene: TRBV28; D gene: -; clone size: -; J gene: TRBJ2-1; CDR3 protein: CASSGPSDYNEQFF; CDR3 DNA: TGTGCCAGCAGTGGGCCTAGCGATTACAATGAGCAGTTCTTC
V gene: TRBV7-9; D gene: -; clone size: -; J gene: TRBJ2-7; CDR3 protein: CASSFSAWSEQYF; CDR3 DNA: TGTGCCAGCAGCTTCTCAGCGTGGTCCGAGCAGTACTTC
V gene: TRBV5-1; D gene: TRBD1; clone size: -; J gene: TRBJ1-1; CDR3 protein: CASSLFGTGGSGTEAFF; CDR3 DNA: TGCGCCAGCAGCTTGTTTGGGACAGGGGGCAGTGGAACTGAAGCTTTCTTT
V gene: TRBV27; D gene: -; clone size: few; J gene: TRBJ2-3; CDR3 protein: CASSRGWLEDTQYF; CDR3 DNA: TGTGCCAGCAGTCGAGGATGGCTTGAAGATACGCAGTATTTT
V gene: TRBV30; D gene: -; clone size: once; J gene: TRBJ2-4; CDR3 protein: CAWTGAWGDIQYF; CDR3 DNA: TGTGCCTGGACTGGGGCTTGGGGGGACATTCAGTACTTC
V gene: TRBV19; D gene: -; clone size: -; J gene: TRBJ1-1; CDR3 protein: CASSIGATGGVNTEAFF; CDR3 DNA: TGTGCCAGTAGTATTGGAGCGACAGGTGGTGTGAACACTGAAGCTTTCTTT
V gene: TRBV7-3; D gene: TRBD2; clone size: -; J gene: TRBJ2-7; CDR3 protein: CASSLTPTSRYEQYF; CDR3 DNA: TGTGCCAGCAGCTTAACCCCGACTAGCCGGTACGAGCAGTACTTC
V gene: TRBV10-3; D gene: TRBD1; clone size: once; J gene: TRBJ1-4; CDR3 protein: CATNGQGGEKLFF; CDR3 DNA: TGTGCCACCAACGGACAGGGAGGTGAAAAACTGTTTTTT
V gene: TRBV28; D gene: TRBD1; clone size: -; J gene: TRBJ1-2; CDR3 protein: CASRGQGRSYGYTF; CDR3 DNA: TGTGCCAGCAGAGGACAGGGACGATCCTATGGCTACACCTTC
V gene: TRBV27; D gene: -; clone size: -; J gene: TRBJ2-1; CDR3 protein: CASSLIGHNYNEQFF; CDR3 DNA: TGTGCCAGCAGTTTAATCGGACATAATTACAATGAGCAGTTCTTC
V gene: TRBV30; D gene: -; clone size: -; J gene: TRBJ1-1; CDR3 protein: CAWRRRLHTEAFF; CDR3 DNA: TGTGCCTGGAGGAGGCGGCTCCACACTGAAGCTTTCTTT
V gene: TRBV28; D gene: -; clone size: -; J gene: TRBJ2-1; CDR3 protein: CASSANIRAGHNEQFF; CDR3 DNA: TGTGCCAGCAGCGCGAATATAAGAGCAGGGCACAATGAGCAGTTCTTC
V gene: TRBV5-5; D gene: -; clone size: -; J gene: TRBJ1-5; CDR3 protein: CASSRHVGGNQPQHF; CDR3 DNA: TGTGCCAGCAGCCGACACGTCGGGGGCAATCAGCCCCAGCATTTT
V gene: TRBV7-9; D gene: -; clone size: -; J gene: TRBJ2-7; CDR3 protein: CASSLTGCEQYF; CDR3 DNA: TGTGCCAGCAGCCTCACAGGGTGCGAGCAGTACTTC
V gene: TRBV7-7; D gene: TRBD2; clone size: once; J gene: TRBJ2-7; CDR3 protein: CASSLAASGVGYEQYF; CDR3 DNA: TGTGCTAGCAGCTTAGCGGCCAGCGGGGTTGGCTACGAGCAGTACTTC
V gene: TRBV7-6; D gene: -; clone size: -; J gene: TRBJ2-1; CDR3 protein: CASSSPTGTYNEQFF; CDR3 DNA: TGTGCCAGCAGCTCCCCGACTGGTACCTACAATGAGCAGTTCTTC
V gene: TRBV28; D gene: TRBD1; clone size: -; J gene: TRBJ2-1; CDR3 protein: CASRYVRTGYNEQFF; CDR3 DNA: TGTGCCAGCAGGTACGTCAGGACAGGCTACAATGAGCAGTTCTTC
V gene: TRBV30; D gene: TRBD2; clone size: -; J gene: TRBJ2-7; CDR3 protein: CAWSEYRVRTSPFSYEQYF; CDR3 DNA: TGTGCCTGGAGTGAGTATAGAGTCCGGACTAGCCCATTCTCCTACGAGCAGTACTTC
V gene: TRBV20-1; D gene: -; clone size: few; J gene: TRBJ2-3; CDR3 protein: CSGWRSDTQYF; CDR3 DNA: TGCAGTGGGTGGAGGTCAGATACGCAGTATTTT
V gene: TRBV27; D gene: -; clone size: -; J gene: TRBJ1-4; CDR3 protein: CASTPDKSNEKLFF; CDR3 DNA: TGTGCCAGCACCCCGGACAAGTCTAATGAAAAACTGTTTTTT
V gene: TRBV30; D gene: -; clone size: -; J gene: TRBJ1-5; CDR3 protein: CAWSRGTVSNQPQHF; CDR3 DNA: TGTGCCTGGAGTAGGGGGACCGTTAGCAATCAGCCCCAGCATTTT
V gene: TRBV5-1; D gene: TRBD2; clone size: -; J gene: TRBJ2-2; CDR3 protein: CASSPGLAGGIPGELFF; CDR3 DNA: TGCGCCAGCAGCCCGGGACTAGCGGGAGGGATCCCCGGGGAGCTGTTTTTT
V gene: TRBV9; D gene: -; clone size: -; J gene: TRBJ1-2; CDR3 protein: CASSPPGRPNYGYTF; CDR3 DNA: TGTGCCAGCAGCCCCCCGGGGAGGCCTAACTATGGCTACACCTTC
V gene: TRBV5-1; D gene: -; clone size: few; J gene: TRBJ1-1; CDR3 protein: CASSEVWGNTEAFF; CDR3 DNA: TGCGCCAGCAGCGAGGTTTGGGGCAACACTGAAGCTTTCTTT
V gene: TRBV4-1; D gene: -; clone size: -; J gene: TRBJ2-1; CDR3 protein: CASSQDRGASSYNEQFF; CDR3 DNA: TGCGCCAGCAGCCAAGATCGGGGGGCTAGCTCCTACAATGAGCAGTTCTTC
V gene: TRBV2; D gene: TRBD2; clone size: few; J gene: TRBJ2-7; CDR3 protein: CASRGGRLAGEEQYF; CDR3 DNA: TGTGCCAGCAGGGGGGGGAGACTAGCGGGAGAAGAGCAGTACTTC
V gene: TRBV11-2; D gene: -; clone size: -; J gene: TRBJ2-5; CDR3 protein: CASSLALGGQYF; CDR3 DNA: TGTGCCAGCAGCTTAGCCCTGGGAGGCCAGTACTTC